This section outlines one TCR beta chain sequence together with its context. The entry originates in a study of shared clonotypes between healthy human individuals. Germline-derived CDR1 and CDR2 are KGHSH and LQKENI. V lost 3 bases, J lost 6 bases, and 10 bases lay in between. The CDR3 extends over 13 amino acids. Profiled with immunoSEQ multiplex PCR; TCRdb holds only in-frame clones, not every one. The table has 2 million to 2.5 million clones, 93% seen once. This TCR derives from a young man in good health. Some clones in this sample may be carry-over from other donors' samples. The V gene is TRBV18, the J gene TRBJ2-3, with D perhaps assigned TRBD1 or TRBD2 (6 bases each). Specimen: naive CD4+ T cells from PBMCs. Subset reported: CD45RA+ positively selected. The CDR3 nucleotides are TGTGCCAGCTCACCGGGGGGCGGCGATACGCAGTATTTT. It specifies CASSPGGGDTQYF.